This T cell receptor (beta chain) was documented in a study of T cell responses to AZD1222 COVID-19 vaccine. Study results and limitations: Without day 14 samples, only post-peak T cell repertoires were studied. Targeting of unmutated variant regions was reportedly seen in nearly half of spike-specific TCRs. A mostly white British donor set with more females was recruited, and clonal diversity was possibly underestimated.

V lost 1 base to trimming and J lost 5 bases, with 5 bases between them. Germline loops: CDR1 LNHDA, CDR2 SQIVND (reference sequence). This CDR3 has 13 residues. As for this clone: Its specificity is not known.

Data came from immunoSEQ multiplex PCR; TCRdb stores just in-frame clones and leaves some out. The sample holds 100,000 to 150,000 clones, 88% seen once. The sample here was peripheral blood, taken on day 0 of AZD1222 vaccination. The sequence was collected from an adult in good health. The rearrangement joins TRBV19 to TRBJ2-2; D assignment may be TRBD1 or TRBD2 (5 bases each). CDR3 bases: TGTGCCAGTAGTATAGGGGGGACCGGGGAGCTGTTTTTT. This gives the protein CASSIGGTGELFF.